This paragraph covers one TCR beta chain sequence. TCRdb used MiXCR to reprocess the PCR reads, holding one entry per CDR3 protein. The sample records about 25,000 distinct CDR3 sequences, about 50% being singletons. The germline CDR1 and CDR2 sequences are MNHEY and SMNVEV (reference sequence). The length of the CDR3 is 12 residues. Donors had localized lung adenocarcinoma, a non-small cell lung cancer. The record originates from a study of CD4 and CD8 cells across lung adenocarcinoma regions. Input material: CD8+ T cells from the center of a lung tumor. The rearrangement uses TRBV27 and TRBJ2-5, with D possibly matching TRBD2 (6 bases). With the DNA end fitting TRBJ2-7 better, the J assignment may be wrong. The clonotype originates from a male donor with lung adenocarcinoma. The CD4 and CD8 labels of this study may be unreliable. The CDR3 DNA reads TGTGCCAGCAGGAGTAGCGGAGACGAGCAGTACTTC. The encoded protein is CASRSSGDEQYF.